A selection of T cell receptor beta chains follows, all from one sample in a study of T cells after posttransplantation cyclophosphamide. Assay: immunoSEQ multiplex PCR; the TCRdb copy retains only in-frame clones and omits some. Of about 43,000 clones in the sample, around 90% were seen once. The sample consisted of PBMCs, taken 55 to 70 days after allogeneic stem cell transplant with posttransplant cyclophosphamide. The receptors were gathered from a male patient between 55 and 70 years old who received an allogeneic stem cell transplant from a related donor and was CMV-positive. Some T cells may be graft donor cells. Both conserved end residues are part of each CDR3. A D gene is named only where the DNA matches it firmly. Expanded clones are given a class, and other clones once, few, many or no size at all.

TRBV7-9,TRBJ2-7,.,.,CASSSPGHTYYEQYF,TGTGCCAGCAGTTCTCCGGGACATACCTACTACGAGCAGTACTTC
TRBV7-2,TRBJ1-2,TRBD1,.,CASSRTGSYGYTF,TGTGCCAGCAGTAGGACAGGGTCCTATGGCTACACCTTC
TRBV5-4,TRBJ2-5,.,.,CASTAREQYF,TGTGCCAGCACAGCCCGGGAGCAGTACTTC
TRBV4-1,TRBJ1-1,.,.,CASSQDVRGVPEAFF,TGCGCCAGCAGCCAAGATGTCAGGGGCGTTCCTGAAGCTTTCTTT
TRBV2,TRBJ1-5,.,.,CASSARVIQPQHF,TGTGCCAGCAGTGCGAGGGTGATACAGCCCCAGCATTTT
TRBV5-1,TRBJ1-1,TRBD1,.,CASSLTNRGNTEAFF,TGCGCCAGCAGCCTTACGAACAGGGGTAACACTGAAGCTTTCTTT
TRBV5-6,TRBJ2-4,.,.,CASRVLGGAKNIQYF,TGTGCCAGCAGAGTACTGGGGGGAGCCAAAAACATTCAGTACTTC
TRBV19,TRBJ1-3,TRBD1,.,CASSLRHRTGRGNTIYF,TGTGCCAGTAGTTTGCGCCATCGGACAGGGAGAGGAAACACCATATATTTT
TRBV7-9,TRBJ2-2,.,.,CASSLMGTNTGELFF,TGTGCCAGCAGCTTAATGGGGACAAACACCGGGGAGCTGTTTTTT
TRBV7-2,TRBJ1-5,.,.,CASSTRTGTSNQPQHF,TGTGCCAGCAGCACCCGAACAGGGACTAGCAATCAGCCCCAGCATTTT
TRBV25-1,TRBJ1-2,TRBD1,once,CASSESGTGGGHTF,TGTGCCAGCAGTGAATCCGGGACAGGGGGCGGGCACACCTTC
TRBV9,TRBJ2-3,TRBD2,.,CASSVSLPRGLAGDLTDTQYF,TGTGCCAGCAGCGTGAGCTTACCGCGGGGACTAGCGGGGGACCTCACAGATACGCAGTATTTT
TRBV4-1,TRBJ1-6,.,once,CASSQDARVESPLHF,TGCGCCAGCAGCCAAGATGCCAGGGTGGAGTCACCCCTCCACTTT
TRBV5-1,TRBJ1-2,TRBD1,.,CASSFGTDYYGYTF,TGCGCCAGCAGCTTCGGGACAGACTACTATGGCTACACCTTC
TRBV14,TRBJ2-7,TRBD1,.,CASSQAGTGTYEQYF,TGTGCCAGCAGCCAAGCCGGGACAGGGACCTACGAGCAGTACTTC
TRBV25-1,TRBJ1-3,TRBD1,few,CASSRGLGNTIYF,TGTGCCAGTTCCAGGGGGCTAGGAAACACCATATATTTT
TRBV12-5,TRBJ2-7,.,once,CASGRGLYEQYF,TGTGCTAGTGGCCGCGGCCTCTACGAGCAGTACTTC
TRBV2,TRBJ2-5,TRBD1,.,CASSGQGAGGGTQYF,TGTGCCAGCAGTGGTCAGGGGGCAGGTGGAGGGACCCAGTACTTC
TRBV29-1,TRBJ1-1,.,.,CSVTRANTEAFF,TGCAGCGTTACCAGGGCGAACACTGAAGCTTTCTTT
TRBV19,TRBJ2-1,TRBD2,.,CASSIDSGGAGEQFF,TGTGCCAGTAGTATAGACAGCGGGGGGGCCGGGGAGCAGTTCTTC
TRBV5-7,TRBJ1-2,.,.,CASSSGQSYGYTF,TGTGCCAGCAGCTCTGGACAGTCCTATGGCTACACCTTC
TRBV4-2,TRBJ2-1,TRBD2,.,CASSQTSGGYNEQFF,TGTGCCAGCAGCCAAACTAGCGGGGGATACAATGAGCAGTTCTTC
TRBV6-5,TRBJ1-6,.,.,CASSYPNSPLHF,TGTGCCAGCAGTTACCCGAATTCACCCCTCCACTTT
TRBV7-9,TRBJ2-5,TRBD2,.,CASSSLGTKETQYF,TGTGCCAGCAGCTCATTAGGGACTAAAGAGACCCAGTACTTC
TRBV9,TRBJ1-3,.,.,CASSATDRTLRNTIYF,TGTGCCAGCAGCGCTACAGACAGGACCCTTCGAAACACCATATATTTT
TRBV11-2,TRBJ2-4,TRBD2,once,CASRNLAGTKNIQYF,TGTGCCAGCAGGAATCTAGCGGGGACCAAAAACATTCAGTACTTC
TRBV6-6,TRBJ2-7,.,.,CASSYEGTSTYEQYF,TGTGCCAGCAGTTACGAAGGGACTTCCACCTACGAGCAGTACTTC
TRBV18,TRBJ2-3,.,.,CASSPYEGLPADTQYF,TGTGCCAGCTCACCGTACGAAGGACTGCCGGCGGATACGCAGTATTTT
TRBV2,TRBJ1-2,.,.,CASSEQGLGYGYTF,TGTGCCAGCAGCGAACAGGGATTGGGGTATGGCTACACCTTC
TRBV21-1,TRBJ1-5,.,.,CASSKKSRTAYYSNQPQHF,TGTGCCAGCAGCAAAAAATCCCGGACAGCATATTATAGCAATCAGCCCCAGCATTTT
TRBV7-8,TRBJ1-5,.,.,CASSPRGGILEQPQHF,TGTGCCAGCAGCCCGCGGGGGGGGATACTGGAACAGCCCCAGCATTTT
TRBV4-1,TRBJ1-6,.,.,CASSQERDLGFSPLHF,TGCGCCAGCAGCCAAGAGCGGGACTTGGGATTTTCACCCCTCCACTTT
TRBV5-1,TRBJ2-4,.,once,CASRDEGSAKNIQYF,TGCGCCAGCAGGGATGAGGGATCAGCCAAAAACATTCAGTACTTC
TRBV18,TRBJ1-1,.,once,CASSPSRRQDHTEAFF,TGTGCCAGCTCCCCGTCACGCCGTCAGGATCACACTGAAGCTTTCTTT
TRBV7-2,TRBJ1-1,TRBD1,.,CASSLAFRGRGLRGNTEAFF,TGTGCCAGCAGCTTAGCCTTCCGTGGCAGGGGGCTTCGTGGGAACACTGAAGCTTTCTTT
TRBV6-4,TRBJ2-4,TRBD1,.,CASSDLTGRPKNIQYF,TGTGCCAGCAGTGACTTGACAGGGAGACCCAAAAACATTCAGTACTTC
TRBV5-1,TRBJ1-2,TRBD1,few,CASRFWTGPNYGYTF,TGCGCCAGCAGATTTTGGACAGGCCCTAACTATGGCTACACCTTC
TRBV6-6,TRBJ2-6,TRBD1,.,CASSRQGADGANVLTF,TGTGCCAGCAGTCGGCAGGGGGCGGATGGGGCCAACGTCCTGACTTTC
TRBV7-2,TRBJ2-5,.,.,CASSLQLTLQETQYF,TGTGCCAGCAGCCTCCAGCTGACACTGCAAGAGACCCAGTACTTC
TRBV14,TRBJ1-1,.,.,CASSLVQGFQTEAFF,TGTGCCAGCAGCCTCGTGCAGGGGTTTCAAACTGAAGCTTTCTTT
TRBV27,TRBJ2-1,.,.,CASSLSRPGEQFF,TGTGCCAGCAGTTTATCCAGGCCCGGCGAGCAGTTCTTC
TRBV19,TRBJ1-5,TRBD1,.,CATTGERSNQPQHF,TGTGCCACAACAGGGGAGCGGAGCAATCAGCCCCAGCATTTT
TRBV19,TRBJ1-5,TRBD1,.,CASKNRGVDQPQHF,TGTGCCAGTAAAAACAGGGGCGTGGATCAGCCCCAGCATTTT
TRBV10-1,TRBJ2-7,TRBD1,.,CASHDRVRAYEQYF,TGCGCCAGCCACGACAGGGTAAGGGCCTACGAGCAGTACTTC